This T cell receptor (beta chain) was observed in a study of STAT5B mutations in CD4+ large granular lymphocyte leukemia. Notes on the study in general: Higher CD4+ than CD8+ T-LGLL clonality might reflect small sample size.

Buffy coats from healthy blood donors served as controls. Profiling relied on immunoSEQ multiplex PCR, and the TCRdb table lists in-frame clones only, not all of them. The data show 30,000 to 40,000 clones, 85% seen once. A remark on this clone: Its target is not known.

V lost 0 bases and J 0 bases, leaving 10 bases between the germline ends. The CDR3 totals 16 residues. Per germline, CDR1 SGHDT and CDR2 YYEEEE. The receptor was isolated from a human donor in good health. This chain links TRBV5-6 with TRBJ1-3; D may be TRBD1 (6 bases). The sequenced material came from CD4+ T cells from blood buffy coats. This chain's CDR3 is CASSLVTGYSGNTIYF. The CDR3 coding sequence is TGTGCCAGCAGCTTGGTGACAGGATACTCTGGAAACACCATATATTTT. The full variable domain, its missing parts supplied by reference TRBV5-6 and TRBJ1-3, is DAGVTQSPTHLIKTRGQQVTLRCSPKSGHDTVSWYQQALGQGPQFIFQYYEEEERQRGNFPDRFSGHQFPNYSSELNVNALLLGDSALYLCASSLVTGYSGNTIYFGEGSWLTVV.